This T cell receptor (beta chain) was sequenced for a study of T cell responses to AZD1222 COVID-19 vaccine. Note on this clone: The target antigen is unknown.

Notes on the study in general: When two AZD1222 doses had been given, Spike-specific TCR breadth and depth rose.

The table came from immunoSEQ multiplex PCR; TCRdb's copy has only in-frame clones and leaves some out. This sample carries about 170,000 clones, around nine tenths of them seen once, and the ten largest clones take around 1.1%. Specimen: peripheral blood, collected 28 days after the second AZD1222 dose. This clonotype originated in an adult who received the AZD1222 COVID-19 vaccine.

The CDR3 here is CASSERAGGVYEQYF. Here the CDR3 DNA reads TGTGCCAGCAGTGAGAGAGCGGGGGGTGTCTACGAGCAGTACTTC. The genes are TRBV2 and TRBJ2-7; 9 positions match TRBD2. After removal of 3 bases from V and 3 bases from J, the junction contained 6 bases not matched to a gene. The CDR3 sequence is 15 residues long. CDR1 and CDR2 (germline): SNHLY, FYNNEI.